Presented here are 29 T cell receptor beta chains from one specimen sequenced in a study of cytomegalovirus exposure and HLA in healthy donors. The study ran its PCR with 60 Vbeta and 13 Jbeta primers. TCRdb's copy holds only in-frame clones and misses some; the assay was immunoSEQ multiplex PCR. The sample records 130,000 or so clones, around 9% being singletons. Sequencing was carried out using PBMCs. Receptor source: a middle-aged man in good health and CMV-seronegative.

This clone was seen a few times. The chain uses TRBV7-9 and TRBJ2-7; 11 positions agree with TRBD2. This CDR3 comprises 16 residues. CDR1 is SEHNR, CDR2 FQNEAQ, per germline (reference sequence). Trimming took 5 bases from V and 3 from J; bases not matched to a gene: 9. The CDR3 bases are TGTGCCAGCAGCCAGGGGGGACTAGCGGTTAACTACGAGCAGTACTTC. Amino acids: CASSQGGLAVNYEQYF.

The chain couples TRBV29-1 to TRBJ2-3; 10 bases agree with TRBD2. CDR3 size: 14 residues. J gave up 0 bases and V 5 bases, and 2 bases lay outside the gene matches. In germline, CDR1 is SQVTM, CDR2 ANQGSEA. CDR3: CSVRTSGSTDTQYF. CDR3 DNA: TGCAGCGTTCGGACTAGCGGTAGCACAGATACGCAGTATTTT.

The chain joins TRBV4-3 to TRBJ2-3, with 8 bases that match TRBD1. The CDR3 length is 17 residues. The V gene end was trimmed by 0 bases and the J gene end by 5 bases; junction bases not matched to a gene: 10. The germline gives CDR1 LGHNA, CDR2 YSLEER. CDR3 in DNA: TGCGCCAGCAGCCAAGACTTTTTAACAGGGGGTTTAGATACGCAGTATTTT. This codes for CASSQDFLTGGLDTQYF.

This clone was seen a handful of times. The J gene is TRBJ1-4, the V gene TRBV4-2; D is perhaps TRBD1 (5 bases). V lost 4 bases, J lost 4 bases, and 13 bases lay in between. The CDR3 extends over 15 amino acids. In germline, CDR1 is LGHNA, CDR2 YNFKEQ. The CDR3 loop is CASSPLAGYNEKLFF. The CDR3 DNA is TGTGCCAGCAGCCCTTTGGCAGGGTATAATGAAAAACTGTTTTTT.

This rearrangement joins TRBV5-1 to TRBJ2-1; TRBD1 matches 7 bases. Germline loops: CDR1 SGHRS, CDR2 YFSETQ. The CDR3 totals 15 residues. Germline trimming cut 4 bases from V and 2 bases from J; bases unmatched to any gene: 6. As DNA, the CDR3 is TGCGCCAGCAGCCTGGCACAGGGGACCTACAATGAGCAGTTCTTC. Translation: CASSLAQGTYNEQFF.

This chain connects TRBV4-1 to TRBJ2-1, with 8 bases that match TRBD1. The CDR3 runs to 18 residues. V was clipped by 1 base and J by 1 base; unmatched bases: 9. Per germline, CDR1 MGHRA and CDR2 YSYEKL. CDR3 sequence reads: CASSQATGAGGSYNEQFF. The CDR3, as DNA: TGCGCCAGCAGCCAAGCGACAGGGGCCGGCGGTTCCTACAATGAGCAGTTCTTC.

The rearrangement joins TRBV4-1 to TRBJ2-6; D unresolved. The CDR3 has 14 amino acids. Looked up from germline, CDR1 is MGHRA and CDR2 is YSYEKL. The V end lost 5 bases, the J end lost 4 bases, and 9 bases lay between the germline ends. The CDR3 DNA sequence: TGCGCCAGCAGCTCTCCCGTGGGGGCCAACGTCCTGACTTTC. As protein: CASSSPVGANVLTF.

The chain couples TRBV15 to TRBJ2-3; D is possibly TRBD1 (7 bases). This CDR3 has 16 residues. Trimming stripped 2 bases from V and 6 bases from J, with 18 bases between. Germline-derived CDR1 and CDR2 are LNHNV and YYDKDF (reference sequence). In nucleotides, the CDR3 is TGTGCCACCAGCAGACCTCTCCAGGGGGGCCCCGATACGCAGTATTTT. Its translation is CATSRPLQGGPDTQYF.

This sequence joins TRBV11-2 and TRBJ2-7, with TRBD1 matching over 7 bases. Germline V gives CDR1 SGHAT, CDR2 FQNNGV. After removal of 4 bases from V and 1 base from J, the junction contained 7 bases not matched to a gene. The CDR3 totals 15 residues. CDR3 DNA: TGTGCCAGCAGCTCAAAGGGACAGACATCCTACGAGCAGTACTTC. As protein: CASSSKGQTSYEQYF.

The chain recombines TRBV4-3 with TRBJ2-5, with TRBD2 identical over 11 bases. Near its end, the DNA agrees better with TRBJ2-7, so the J call may be wrong. Per the germline V gene, CDR1 is LGHNA and CDR2 is YSLEER. This CDR3 spans 17 amino acids. CDR3: CASSQVGLAGGSHEQYF. CDR3 sequence (DNA): TGCGCCAGCAGCCAAGTTGGCCTAGCGGGGGGCAGCCACGAGCAGTACTTC.

This clone was seen a few times. The chain carries TRBV19 and TRBJ2-5, with 8 bases identical to TRBD2. CDR1 and CDR2 from the germline V gene are LNHDA and SQIVND (reference sequence). V was pared by 5 bases and J by 4 bases, with 6 bases of the junction left unmatched. The CDR3 consists of 14 residues. For the CDR3, the DNA is TGTGCCAGTAGTCGGGGGGGCGGGAGAGAGACCCAGTACTTC. Translation: CASSRGGGRETQYF. The whole variable domain, filled in from reference TRBV19 and TRBJ2-5, reads DGGITQSPKYLFRKEGQNVTLSCEQNLNHDAMYWYRQDPGQGLRLIYYSQIVNDFQKGDIAEGYSVSREKKESFPLTVTSAQKNPTAFYLCASSRGGGRETQYFGPGTRLLVL.

The genes are TRBV9 and TRBJ2-4; 7 bases agree with TRBD1. CDR3 length equals 13 residues. V was clipped by 10 bases and J by 7 bases; unmatched bases: 11. Germline CDR1 and CDR2: SGDLS and YYNGEE. CDR3: CASSRDRMNIQYF. In nucleotides, the CDR3 is TGTGCCTCCTCTCGGGACAGAATGAACATTCAGTACTTC.

This clone has more than one count but fewer than ten. The chain recombines TRBV19 with TRBJ2-2; 13 bases match TRBD2. The V gene end was trimmed by 3 bases and the J gene end by 5 bases; junction bases not matched to a gene: 3. Germline V gene sequence: CDR1 LNHDA, CDR2 SQIVND (reference sequence). This CDR3 has 16 residues. CDR3 coding DNA: TGTGCCAGTAGTATCCCGACTAGCGGGGGGACCGGGGAGCTGTTTTTT. Translation: CASSIPTSGGTGELFF.

This clone turned up a few times. J is TRBJ1-1 and V is TRBV29-1; D is possibly TRBD1 (5 bases). This CDR3 is 13 amino acids long. CDR1 SQVTM and CDR2 ANQGSEA come from the germline V gene. With 3 bases removed from V and 8 bases from J, the gap between germline ends came to 16 bases. The CDR3 is CSVESGVPGEAFF. The CDR3 DNA reads TGCAGCGTTGAGTCGGGGGTCCCCGGGGAAGCTTTCTTT.

This clone was seen a few times. The V and J genes are TRBV18 and TRBJ2-1; 9 nucleotides match TRBD1. Germline loops: CDR1 KGHSH, CDR2 LQKENI. Trimming removed 0 bases from V and 7 bases from J; junction bases left unmatched: 4. The CDR3 is made up of 15 amino acids. The CDR3 is CASSPPGTGRNEQFF. CDR3 in DNA: TGTGCCAGCTCACCACCGGGGACAGGGCGGAATGAGCAGTTCTTC.

The chain combines TRBV5-1 with TRBJ1-2; 7 positions match TRBD1. This CDR3 is 14 amino acids long. The germline CDR1 and CDR2 sequences are SGHRS and YFSETQ. The ends lost 3 bases at V and 7 bases at J; junction bases unmatched: 9. The CDR3 coding sequence is TGCGCCAGCAGCTGGGACAGACTAAGCTTTGGCTACACCTTC. As protein: CASSWDRLSFGYTF.

The table lists this clone with a few counts. One end of the junction does not line up with germline, which may come from a read error. The rearrangement uses TRBV5-1 and TRBJ2-3; D may be TRBD2 (5 bases). The CDR3 extends over 15 amino acids. CDR1 is SGHRS, CDR2 YFSETQ, per germline. The CDR3 reads CASSGPTPSTDAQYF. The DNA of the CDR3 is TGCGCCAGCAGTGGGCCTACTCCTAGCACAGATGCGCAGTATTTT.

The chain has TRBV19 and TRBJ1-2, with D unresolved. CDR3 length: 11 amino acids. The V and J ends lost 4 bases and 8 bases respectively, with 8 bases between them. Germline V CDR1 and CDR2: LNHDA, SQIVND (reference sequence). DNA for the CDR3: TGTGCCAGTAGTACGGGTGGCGGCTACACCTTC. Protein product: CASSTGGGYTF.

The CDR3 sequence is CASSYPTGLNTEAFF. The CDR3 DNA sequence: TGTGCCAGCAGTTACCCGACAGGGTTGAACACTGAAGCTTTCTTT. V is TRBV6-6 and J is TRBJ1-1, with 7 bases fitting TRBD1. The CDR3 runs 15 residues. With 2 bases clipped from V and 0 bases from J, the junction kept 3 bases outside the gene matches. Germline CDR1 is MNHNY and CDR2 is SVGAGI (reference sequence).

The CDR3 sequence is CASSKEETQYF. The CDR3 nucleotides read TGTGCCAGTAGTAAGGAGGAGACCCAGTACTTC. This chain connects TRBV4-2 to TRBJ2-5; no clear D. With 9 bases removed from V and 5 bases from J, the gap between germline ends came to 10 bases. Germline CDR1 is LGHNA and CDR2 is YNFKEQ. CDR3 length: 11 residues.

Only a few counts were recorded for this clone. The V call is TRBV30, the J call TRBJ2-7, with D unresolved. V was shortened by 3 bases and J by 0 bases, with 9 bases between the two germline ends. Germline loops: CDR1 GTSNPN, CDR2 SVGIG (reference sequence). The CDR3 has 13 residues. The CDR3 bases are TGTGCCTGGAGGAATGTAGTCTCCTACGAGCAGTACTTC. It encodes CAWRNVVSYEQYF.

This clone was recorded a few times. This chain joins TRBV7-9 and TRBJ1-2; D possibly corresponds to TRBD1 (6 bases). The germline V gene has CDR1 SEHNR and CDR2 FQNEAQ (reference sequence). The CDR3 is 15 residues long. Trimming removed 5 bases at V and 5 bases at J, with 18 bases between. This CDR3 is CASSPQGLSLYGYTF. CDR3 sequence (DNA): TGTGCCAGCAGCCCCCAGGGGCTGTCCCTATATGGCTACACCTTC.

This clone was seen only a few times. J is TRBJ1-3 and V is TRBV2; 8 bases match TRBD1. V shed 2 bases, J shed 2 bases, and the junction held 11 bases outside the gene matches. This CDR3 has 18 residues. Germline V gene data show CDR1 as SNHLY and CDR2 as FYNNEI. The CDR3 reads CASSELAMGRGPGNTIYF. In DNA form, the CDR3 reads TGTGCCAGCAGTGAATTGGCGATGGGCAGGGGGCCTGGAAACACCATATATTTT.

The chain couples TRBV21-1 to TRBJ2-2; the table's D call TRBD1 went unverified against the DNA. TRBV21-1 is assigned pseudogene status. This CDR3 region has 16 residues. CDR3 sequence reads: CASLDYGRGRPGELFF. The CDR3 coding sequence is TGTGCCAGCCTAGATTACGGCAGGGGCCGACCCGGGGAGCTGTTTTTT.

The chain couples TRBV28 to TRBJ2-1, with 8 nucleotides matching TRBD1. Trimming cost V 4 bases and J 1 base; bases outside gene matches: 3. The CDR3 length is 15 residues. Germline CDR1 reads MDHEN; CDR2 reads SYDVKM. The CDR3 nucleotides are TGTGCCAGCAGTTCCGGGACAGGTTCCTACAATGAGCAGTTCTTC. As protein: CASSSGTGSYNEQFF.

This clone turned up a few times. This chain connects TRBV4-3 to TRBJ2-7; 10 bases fit TRBD2. Germline trimming cut 0 bases from V and 3 bases from J; bases unmatched to any gene: 2. The CDR3 covers 15 residues. Per germline, CDR1 LGHNA and CDR2 YSLEER. In nucleotides, the CDR3 is TGCGCCAGCAGCCAAGATCCTAGCGGGGGCTACGAGCAGTACTTC. This translates into CASSQDPSGGYEQYF.

The chain employs TRBV19 and TRBJ1-6; the D is unclear. Germline V gives CDR1 LNHDA, CDR2 SQIVND (reference sequence). The V gene lost 5 bases and the J gene lost 6 bases, with 11 bases spanning the gap. The CDR3 sequence is 14 residues long. The CDR3 spells CASSLGESNSPLHF. Written as DNA, the CDR3 is TGTGCCAGTAGTCTCGGGGAGAGTAATTCACCCCTCCACTTT.

The rearrangement links TRBV28 to TRBJ1-5; 7 bases line up with TRBD1. V was clipped by 11 bases and J by 2 bases; unmatched bases: 12. Germline loops: CDR1 MDHEN, CDR2 SYDVKM. This CDR3 has 15 amino acids. The CDR3 coding sequence is TGTGCCGGGAGCCGAGGGGGCGCGGGCAATCAGCCCCAGCATTTT. Translation gives CAGSRGGAGNQPQHF.

J is TRBJ2-1 and V is TRBV4-1; maybe TRBD2 (7 bases). Germline V gives CDR1 MGHRA, CDR2 YSYEKL. V was clipped by 1 base and J by 7 bases, with 14 bases between them. The length of the CDR3 is 15 residues. CDR3 sequence: CASSQVGGQRNEQFF. The CDR3 nucleotides read TGCGCCAGCAGCCAAGTGGGGGGGCAGCGGAATGAGCAGTTCTTC.